The clone carrying this T cell receptor beta chain appeared a few times. No antigen is known for it. The entry originates in a study of blood T cells in healthy people across ages. Using a J-beta primer mix together with a sample-barcoded 5' primer, a second PCR was run for roughly 6 to 11 cycles. TCRdb independently ran MiXCR on the 5' RACE reads; one entry per CDR3 protein. This sample has about a million distinct CDR3 sequences, with less than 45% found just once. V lost 6 bases, J lost 0 bases, and 9 bases lay in between. This CDR3 region has 15 residues. Germline CDR1 SEHNR, CDR2 FQNEAQ (reference sequence). Broader study findings: Naive CD4+ cells and diversity were both higher in long-lived donors than in aged donors.

The sequence derives from a man between 18 and 35 years old in good health. The sample consisted of blood. The chain couples TRBV7-9 to TRBJ2-6; D is unresolved. CDR3 amino acids: CASSRVFSGANVLTF. The CDR3 nucleotides are TGTGCCAGCAGTCGAGTCTTCTCTGGGGCCAACGTCCTGACTTTC.